The 28 T cell receptor beta chains given below trace back to one sample, sequenced in a study of T-cell reconstitution after alpha-beta-depleted transplantation in children. Preparation of the TCRbeta library involved a method that used unique molecular identifiers. TCRdb redid the calling of the PCR reads with MiXCR, one entry per CDR3 protein. The sample lists 700,000 to 850,000 distinct CDR3 sequences, approximately 15% occurring once. The source was PBMCs, mostly from graft donor cells, collected 360 days after TCRalphabeta/CD19-depleted stem cell transplant. All receptors come from a male patient aged 5 to 17 who had a stem cell transplant for acute lymphoblastic leukemia, so the T cells may come from the graft donor.

The chain joins TRBV7-8 to TRBJ1-1; the D gene is possibly TRBD1 (6 bases). The CDR3 has 17 residues. Trimming cost V 5 bases and J 5 bases, with 24 bases left between them. Germline V gene lookup returns CDR1 SGHVS and CDR2 FQNEAQ. CDR3: CASSLPDISGVRTEAFF. The CDR3 bases are TGTGCCAGCAGCCTGCCCGATATCTCAGGGGTTCGGACTGAAGCTTTCTTT.

This clonotype was seen repeatedly, ten times or more. This chain connects TRBV12-3 or TRBV12-4 to TRBJ2-2, with D possibly matching TRBD2 (6 bases). V gave up 4 bases and J gave up 4 bases, with 13 bases separating them. CDR3 length: 15 amino acids. The CDR3 bases are TGTGCCAGCAGTTATGGGCAGGGAGGCACCGGGGAGCTGTTTTTT. Translating gives CASSYGQGGTGELFF.

This clonotype was observed many times. V gene TRBV20-1 combines with J gene TRBJ1-2; unclear D gene. Germline values: CDR1 DFQATT, CDR2 SNEGSKA (reference sequence). Trimming left V 1 base short and J 2 bases short, with 5 bases between. This CDR3 comprises 12 residues. CDR3 in DNA: TGCAGTGCTAGAGGCGGGAACTATGGCTACACCTTC. It yields the protein CSARGGNYGYTF.

The chain joins TRBV27 to TRBJ2-4; 8 nucleotides match TRBD2. Germline V CDR1 and CDR2: MNHEY, SMNVEV (reference sequence). The J segment lost 0 bases and the V segment lost 0 bases, leaving 4 bases of the junction unmatched. This CDR3 has 17 residues. As DNA, the CDR3 is TGTGCCAGCAGTTTATCTAGGACTAGCCTAGCCAAAAACATTCAGTACTTC. Amino acids: CASSLSRTSLAKNIQYF.

V usage is TRBV5-6 and J usage is TRBJ1-5; maybe TRBD1 (5 bases). The CDR3 is 16 amino acids. V lost 5 bases and J 2 bases, leaving 17 bases between the germline ends. Looked up from germline, CDR1 is SGHDT and CDR2 is YYEEEE. CDR3 sequence (DNA): TGTGCCAGCAGATTTCAGGGAGACGGTGGCAATCAGCCCCAGCATTTT. Its translation is CASRFQGDGGNQPQHF.

The chain combines TRBV6-1 with TRBJ1-1; 7 nucleotides align to TRBD1. The CDR3 has 14 residues. Germline V lookup: CDR1 MNHNS, CDR2 SASEGT. J lost 4 bases, V lost 5 bases, and 7 bases had no gene match. The CDR3 loop reads CASSPGHRGTEAFF. CDR3 sequence (DNA): TGTGCCAGCAGTCCAGGGCACAGGGGCACTGAAGCTTTCTTT.

This clonotype has a handful of counts. The rearrangement uses TRBV12-3 or TRBV12-4 and TRBJ1-6, with D unclear. V shed 5 bases and J shed 8 bases, with 10 bases lying between them. There are 13 residues in the CDR3. The CDR3 DNA reads TGTGCCAGCAGTAGGAATTTTGATTCACCCCTCCACTTT. Protein product: CASSRNFDSPLHF.

This clonotype was detected ten times or more. The chain has TRBV5-1 and TRBJ2-5; TRBD2 matches 11 bases. Losses at the gene ends were 4 bases for V and 4 bases for J; bases not matched to a gene: 6. In germline, CDR1 is SGHRS, CDR2 YFSETQ. The CDR3 is made up of 15 amino acids. This chain's CDR3 is CASSKLAGALETQYF. CDR3 nucleotide sequence: TGCGCCAGCAGCAAACTAGCGGGAGCTTTAGAGACCCAGTACTTC.

This clonotype was counted ten times or more. V is TRBV12-3 or TRBV12-4 and J is TRBJ2-7; D is possibly TRBD2 (6 bases). The V gene lost 4 bases and the J gene lost 2 bases, with 9 bases spanning the gap. This CDR3 region has 13 residues. The CDR3 sequence: CASSWGTPYEQYF. CDR3 nucleotide sequence: TGTGCCAGCAGTTGGGGGACTCCCTACGAGCAGTACTTC.

This clonotype was counted only a few times. The chain employs TRBV9 and TRBJ2-3; 7 nucleotides match TRBD2. Germline CDR1 and CDR2: SGDLS and YYNGEE. The CDR3 consists of 14 residues. V shed 4 bases, J shed 7 bases, and the junction held 9 bases outside the gene matches. The CDR3 sequence: CASSSGRGRHTQYF. In DNA, the CDR3 is TGTGCCAGCAGCTCAGGGAGGGGCCGACATACGCAGTATTTT. Filled out from reference TRBV9 and TRBJ2-3, the complete variable domain reads DSGVTQTPKHLITATGQRVTLRCSPRSGDLSVYWYQQSLDQGLQFLIQYYNGEERAKGNILERFSAQQFPDLHSELNLSSLELGDSALYFCASSSGRGRHTQYFGPGTRLTVL.

The gene calls are TRBV7-9 and TRBJ2-5, with D unresolved. Germline V lookup: CDR1 SEHNR, CDR2 FQNEAQ (reference sequence). The CDR3 totals 13 residues. The germline V and J ends were trimmed by 8 bases and 5 bases, with 15 bases remaining between them. For the CDR3, the DNA is TGTGCCAGCCAAACCTCGCTGAGGGAGACCCAGTACTTC. Translation gives CASQTSLRETQYF.

This clonotype was observed many times. The V call is TRBV7-6, the J call TRBJ2-2; 7 bases are a match to TRBD2. This CDR3 contains 18 residues. Looked up from germline, CDR1 is SGHVS and CDR2 is FNYEAQ. Trimming at V came to 2 bases and at J to 3 bases, leaving 12 bases not matched to a gene. This CDR3 reads CASSLNGGSATDTGELFF. The CDR3 DNA reads TGTGCCAGCAGCTTAAACGGGGGGAGTGCGACAGACACCGGGGAGCTGTTTTTT.

This clonotype was observed a handful of times. The chain has TRBV5-5 and TRBJ2-7, with 10 nucleotides matching TRBD2. V dropped 7 bases and J dropped 2; count of bases not matched to a gene: 6. The CDR3 covers 14 residues. In germline, CDR1 is SGHKS, CDR2 YYEKEE (reference sequence). The CDR3 sequence: CASGLAGAAYEQYF. The CDR3 coding sequence is TGTGCCAGCGGGCTAGCGGGAGCGGCCTACGAGCAGTACTTC.

In this sample, this clonotype turned up a few times. The chain couples TRBV29-1 to TRBJ2-3; 8 bases map to TRBD1. Germline assignment: CDR1 SQVTM and CDR2 ANQGSEA. The CDR3 spans 15 residues. The ends lost 7 bases at V and 2 bases at J; junction bases unmatched: 11. CDR3 sequence reads: CSANRRDRSTDTQYF. In nucleotides, the CDR3 is TGCAGCGCTAACCGCCGGGACAGGTCCACAGATACGCAGTATTTT.

The J gene is TRBJ2-5, the V gene TRBV7-8, with D tentatively TRBD1 or TRBD2 (5 bases each). CDR1 SGHVS and CDR2 FQNEAQ come from the germline V gene. This CDR3 contains 14 residues. V was shortened by 2 bases and J by 5 bases, with 12 bases between the two germline ends. In DNA form, the CDR3 reads TGTGCCAGCAGCTTATACGGGACCGAGGAGACCCAGTACTTC. Encoded protein: CASSLYGTEETQYF.

This rearrangement joins TRBV5-1 to TRBJ1-6; D is uncertain. The CDR3 has 17 residues. V lost 0 bases, J lost 6 bases, and 16 bases lay in between. Germline V lookup: CDR1 SGHRS, CDR2 YFSETQ. CDR3 sequence reads: CASSLGGDSRINSPLHF. As DNA, the CDR3 is TGCGCCAGCAGCTTGGGGGGTGACTCGCGGATTAATTCACCCCTCCACTTT.

This clonotype was observed a few times. V usage is TRBV3-1 and J usage is TRBJ1-5, with 10 positions matching TRBD1. The CDR3 spans 16 residues. From germline, CDR1 is LGHDT and CDR2 YNNKEL (reference sequence). The trim removed 1 base at V and 2 bases at J, leaving 2 bases unmatched. For the CDR3, the DNA is TGTGCCAGCAGCCAAGTCGGGACAGGGGGCAATCAGCCCCAGCATTTT. Translation gives CASSQVGTGGNQPQHF.

The chain is built from TRBV7-3 and TRBJ2-5, with D possibly being TRBD2 (6 bases). Germline V gene data show CDR1 as SGHTA and CDR2 as FQGTGA. Trimming removed 2 bases at V and 4 bases at J, with 17 bases between. This CDR3 spans 16 amino acids. The CDR3: CASSLQAGRVTETQYF. CDR3 DNA sequence: TGTGCCAGCAGCTTACAAGCGGGTAGAGTAACAGAGACCCAGTACTTC.

A word on this clonotype: The junction does not match germline at one end; this may be a read error. The chain employs TRBV6-1 and TRBJ2-1; TRBD2 agrees at 7 bases. Per germline, CDR1 MNHNS and CDR2 SASEGT. The CDR3 contains 12 residues. This CDR3 reads CASRRESRTSRF. The DNA for the CDR3 is TGTGCCAGCAGGCGGGAGTCTCGGACCAGTCGGTTC.

This clonotype was counted a few times. V and J are TRBV7-9 and TRBJ2-1; 10 positions agree with TRBD2. The CDR3 totals 15 residues. The V and J ends lost 6 bases and 9 bases, in that order; junction bases with no gene match: 11. The V gene's germline CDR1 is SEHNR and CDR2 FQNEAQ (reference sequence). The CDR3 region is CASRSVAGGFAEQFF. As DNA, the CDR3 is TGTGCCAGCAGATCCGTAGCGGGAGGCTTCGCTGAGCAGTTCTTC.

This clonotype was counted only a few times. V is TRBV7-3 and J is TRBJ1-6; 7 nucleotides line up with TRBD1. Germline values: CDR1 SGHTA, CDR2 FQGTGA. The junction had 1 base not matched to a gene; V was cut back by 4 bases and J by 7 bases. The CDR3 covers 13 residues. CDR3 sequence reads: CASSSRGNSPLHF. The CDR3 DNA is TGTGCCAGCAGCTCCAGGGGGAATTCACCCCTCCACTTT. Full variable domain (remainder filled in from reference TRBV7-3 and TRBJ1-6): GAGVSQTPSNKVTEKGKYVELRCDPISGHTALYWYRQSLGQGPEFLIYFQGTGAADDSGLPNDRFFAVRPEGSVSTLKIQRTERGDSAVYLCASSSRGNSPLHFGNGTRLTVT.

This sequence joins TRBV6-2 or TRBV6-3 and TRBJ2-3; weak D call: TRBD1 (7 bases). This CDR3 comprises 20 residues. Per germline, CDR1 MNHEY and CDR2 SVGEGT. V gave up 0 bases and J gave up 3 bases, with 25 bases separating them. CDR3 region: CASSYSMGARGVSGTDTQYF. DNA for the CDR3: TGTGCCAGCAGTTACTCGATGGGCGCCAGGGGGGTAAGCGGGACAGATACGCAGTATTTT.

The rearrangement joins TRBV6-1 to TRBJ2-7, with 7 bases lining up with TRBD2. Trimming removed 2 bases from V and 3 bases from J; junction bases left unmatched: 10. CDR3 length: 16 amino acids. CDR1 MNHNS and CDR2 SASEGT come from the germline V gene. The CDR3 reads CASSELRLAGLYEQYF. DNA of the CDR3: TGTGCCAGCAGTGAACTCCGACTAGCTGGCCTCTACGAGCAGTACTTC.

This chain links TRBV18 with TRBJ2-1; 9 nucleotides align to TRBD2. The germline gives CDR1 KGHSH, CDR2 LQKENI. This CDR3 is built from 15 residues. Trimming took 6 bases from V and 5 from J; bases not matched to a gene: 8. The DNA for the CDR3 is TGTGCCAGCTCGTTGAGGACTAGCGCCGACAATGAGCAGTTCTTC. This translates into CASSLRTSADNEQFF.

In its sample, this clonotype was seen many times. V gene TRBV2 combines with J gene TRBJ2-3; TRBD1 agrees at 10 bases. CDR1 and CDR2 (germline): SNHLY, FYNNEI. The CDR3 runs to 15 residues. V shed 8 bases, J shed 3 bases, and the junction held 8 bases outside the gene matches. CDR3 protein: CASERQGAFTDTQYF. DNA of the CDR3: TGTGCCAGCGAAAGACAGGGGGCCTTTACAGATACGCAGTATTTT.

The chain links TRBV6-5 to TRBJ2-2, with D unresolved. The V gene lost 2 bases and the J gene lost 9 bases, with 13 bases spanning the gap. The CDR3 has 14 residues. Germline-derived CDR1 and CDR2 are MNHEY and SVGAGI. CDR3 sequence (DNA): TGTGCCAGCAGTTACAGGCAGAGAAGGAGGGAGCTGTTTTTT. Its protein product is CASSYRQRRRELFF.

This chain links TRBV5-1 with TRBJ2-1; 11 bases are shared with TRBD2. The CDR3 consists of 16 residues. With 0 bases clipped from V and 6 bases from J, the junction kept 5 bases outside the gene matches. From germline, CDR1 is SGHRS and CDR2 YFSETQ. Here the CDR3 reads CASSLGLAGQVNEQFF. In DNA, the CDR3 is TGCGCCAGCAGCTTGGGACTAGCGGGACAGGTCAATGAGCAGTTCTTC.

This clonotype came up a few times. V usage is TRBV12-3 or TRBV12-4 and J usage is TRBJ2-1; TRBD2 agrees at 9 bases. This CDR3 comprises 20 residues. V was clipped by 0 bases and J by 5 bases; unmatched bases: 17. The CDR3 protein is CASSLALGIGGLAGNNEQFF. For the CDR3, the DNA is TGTGCCAGCAGTTTAGCCCTGGGGATCGGGGGTCTAGCGGGAAACAATGAGCAGTTCTTC.